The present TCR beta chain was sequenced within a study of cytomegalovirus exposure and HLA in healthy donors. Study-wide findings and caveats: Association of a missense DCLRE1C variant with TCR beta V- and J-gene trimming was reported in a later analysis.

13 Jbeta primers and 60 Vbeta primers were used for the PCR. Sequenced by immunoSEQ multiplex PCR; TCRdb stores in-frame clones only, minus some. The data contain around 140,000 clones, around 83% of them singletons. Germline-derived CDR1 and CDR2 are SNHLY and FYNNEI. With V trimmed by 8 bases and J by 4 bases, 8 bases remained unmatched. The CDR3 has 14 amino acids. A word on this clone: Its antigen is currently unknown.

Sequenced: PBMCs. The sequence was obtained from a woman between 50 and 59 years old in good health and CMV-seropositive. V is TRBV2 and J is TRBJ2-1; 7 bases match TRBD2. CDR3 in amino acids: CASSKRDWYNEQFF. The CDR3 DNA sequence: TGTGCCAGCTCAAAGCGGGATTGGTACAATGAGCAGTTCTTC.